This TCR beta chain was found in a study of cytomegalovirus exposure and HLA in healthy donors. Healthy bone marrow donors made up the donor group. Study outcomes and limitations: HLA alleles showed associations with fewer than 20,000 TCR beta sequences in a later analysis, at a 0.05 false discovery rate. Sequencing artifact likely explains a cluster of highly shared sequence variants.

A remark on this clone: Its cognate antigen is unknown.

This PCR relied on a set of 60 Vbeta primers and 13 Jbeta primers. TCRdb keeps only in-frame clones here, not all; method: immunoSEQ multiplex PCR. This sample carries roughly 300,000 clones, 75% to 90% of them seen once, and the ten largest clones take 3% to 4%. CDR3 size: 15 residues. Germline-derived CDR1 and CDR2 are MGHRA and YSYEKL. Losses at the gene ends were 2 bases for V and 7 bases for J; bases not matched to a gene: 10. The chain recombines TRBV4-1 with TRBJ1-1; 7 bases map to TRBD1. This receptor was identified in a middle-aged man in good health and CMV-seropositive. Specimen: PBMCs. CDR3 nucleotides: TGCGCCAGCAGCCAATTCAGTCAGGGGGTCGGTGAAGCTTTCTTT. Residues: CASSQFSQGVGEAFF.